Described below is a single T cell receptor (beta chain) sequence and its context. Its antigen is undetermined. This sample was included in a study of OX40 agonist ivuxolimab in advanced cancers. Germline V lookup: CDR1 SGHTA, CDR2 FQGNSA. The V and J ends lost 1 base and 1 base, in that order; junction bases with no gene match: 1. The CDR3 has 15 residues. Only in-frame clones appear in the TCRdb table, and some are missing; sequencing was by immunoSEQ multiplex PCR. The table lists fewer than 85,000 clones, almost 85% of them singletons. Study-wide results and caveats: Among T cells, CD8+ cells averaged more expanded clones than CD4+ cells.

The material sequenced was CD4+ or CD8+ T cells sorted from blood, taken in a trial of the OX40 agonist ivuxolimab. This clonotype was obtained from an adult with an advanced solid tumor such as melanoma, head and neck, liver or kidney cancer. The chain carries TRBV7-2 and TRBJ2-1, with 7 bases identical to TRBD1. The CDR3 loop reads CASSLDRGSYNEQFF. The DNA of the CDR3 is TGTGCCAGCAGCTTAGACAGGGGTTCCTACAATGAGCAGTTCTTC.